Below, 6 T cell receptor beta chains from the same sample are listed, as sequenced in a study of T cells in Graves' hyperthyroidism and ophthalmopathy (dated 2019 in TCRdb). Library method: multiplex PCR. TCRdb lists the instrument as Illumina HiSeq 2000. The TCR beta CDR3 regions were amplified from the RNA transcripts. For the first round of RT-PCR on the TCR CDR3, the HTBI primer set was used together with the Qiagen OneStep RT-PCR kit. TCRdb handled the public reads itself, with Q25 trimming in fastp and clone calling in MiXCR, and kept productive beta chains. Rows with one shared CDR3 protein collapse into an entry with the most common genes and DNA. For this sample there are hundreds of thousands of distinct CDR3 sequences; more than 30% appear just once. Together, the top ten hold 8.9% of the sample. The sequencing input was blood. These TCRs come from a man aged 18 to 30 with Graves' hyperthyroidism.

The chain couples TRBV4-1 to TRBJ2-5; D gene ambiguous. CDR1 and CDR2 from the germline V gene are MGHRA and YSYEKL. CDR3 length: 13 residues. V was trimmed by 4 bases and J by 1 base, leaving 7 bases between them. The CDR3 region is CASSLFVQETQYF. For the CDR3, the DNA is TGCGCCAGCAGCCTGTTTGTCCAAGAGACCCAGTACTTC.

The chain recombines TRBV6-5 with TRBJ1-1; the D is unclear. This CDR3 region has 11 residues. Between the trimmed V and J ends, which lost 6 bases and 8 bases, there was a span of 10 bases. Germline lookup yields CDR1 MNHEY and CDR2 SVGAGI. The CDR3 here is CASRHFTEAFF. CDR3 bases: TGTGCCAGCAGGCACTTCACCGAAGCTTTCTTT.

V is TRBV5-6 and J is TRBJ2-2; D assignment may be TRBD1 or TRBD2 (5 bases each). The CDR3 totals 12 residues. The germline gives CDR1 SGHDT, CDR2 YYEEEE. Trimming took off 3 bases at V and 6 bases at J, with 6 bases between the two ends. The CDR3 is CASSWGPGELFF. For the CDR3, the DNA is TGTGCCAGCAGCTGGGGACCCGGGGAGCTGTTTTTT.

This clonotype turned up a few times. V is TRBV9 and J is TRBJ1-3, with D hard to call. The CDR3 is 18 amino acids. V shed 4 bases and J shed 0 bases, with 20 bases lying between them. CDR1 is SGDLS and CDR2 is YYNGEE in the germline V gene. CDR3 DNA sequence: TGTGCCAGCAGCCAAGTGACTGTCCACCCTTCCTCTGGAAACACCATATATTTT. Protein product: CASSQVTVHPSSGNTIYF.

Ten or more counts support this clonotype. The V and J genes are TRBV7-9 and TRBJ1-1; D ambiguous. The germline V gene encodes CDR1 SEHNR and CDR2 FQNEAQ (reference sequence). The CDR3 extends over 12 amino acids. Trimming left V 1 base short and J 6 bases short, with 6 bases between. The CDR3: CASSLVPAEAFF. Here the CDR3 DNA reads TGTGCCAGCAGCTTAGTTCCGGCTGAAGCTTTCTTT.

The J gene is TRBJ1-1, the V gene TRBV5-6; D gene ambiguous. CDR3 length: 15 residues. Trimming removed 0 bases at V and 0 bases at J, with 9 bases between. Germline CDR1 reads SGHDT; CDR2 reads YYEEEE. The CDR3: CASSLGVGLNTEAFF. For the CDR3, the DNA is TGTGCCAGCAGCTTGGGAGTAGGTTTGAACACTGAAGCTTTCTTT.